This T cell receptor (beta chain) was sequenced for a study of cytomegalovirus exposure and HLA in healthy donors. Whole-study context: One earlier analysis, a look at 150 million to 200 million T cells, found some 120 million unique TCR beta sequences. Broader study findings: The majority of TCR sequences were rare, yet some public TCRs appeared in many donors. The likely origin of a cluster of highly shared sequence variants was a sequencing artifact. For TCR beta chains, V- and J-gene trimming was later linked to a missense DCLRE1C variant.

This PCR relied on a set of 60 Vbeta primers and 13 Jbeta primers. Produced via immunoSEQ multiplex PCR; TCRdb's table is partial and in-frame only. The sample yields around 140,000 clones, around 82% seen once. As to this clone: Its cognate antigen is unknown.

Germline CDR1 KGHSH, CDR2 LQKENI. V was trimmed by 2 bases and J by 1 base, leaving 6 bases between them. This CDR3 is 13 amino acids long. The sequencing input was PBMCs. The chain links TRBV18 to TRBJ2-7; D gene uncertain. The sequence derives from a woman aged 40 to 50 in good health and CMV-seropositive. The CDR3 nucleotides read TGTGCCAGCTCACCAAGTCGGTCCTACGAGCAGTACTTC. This encodes CASSPSRSYEQYF.